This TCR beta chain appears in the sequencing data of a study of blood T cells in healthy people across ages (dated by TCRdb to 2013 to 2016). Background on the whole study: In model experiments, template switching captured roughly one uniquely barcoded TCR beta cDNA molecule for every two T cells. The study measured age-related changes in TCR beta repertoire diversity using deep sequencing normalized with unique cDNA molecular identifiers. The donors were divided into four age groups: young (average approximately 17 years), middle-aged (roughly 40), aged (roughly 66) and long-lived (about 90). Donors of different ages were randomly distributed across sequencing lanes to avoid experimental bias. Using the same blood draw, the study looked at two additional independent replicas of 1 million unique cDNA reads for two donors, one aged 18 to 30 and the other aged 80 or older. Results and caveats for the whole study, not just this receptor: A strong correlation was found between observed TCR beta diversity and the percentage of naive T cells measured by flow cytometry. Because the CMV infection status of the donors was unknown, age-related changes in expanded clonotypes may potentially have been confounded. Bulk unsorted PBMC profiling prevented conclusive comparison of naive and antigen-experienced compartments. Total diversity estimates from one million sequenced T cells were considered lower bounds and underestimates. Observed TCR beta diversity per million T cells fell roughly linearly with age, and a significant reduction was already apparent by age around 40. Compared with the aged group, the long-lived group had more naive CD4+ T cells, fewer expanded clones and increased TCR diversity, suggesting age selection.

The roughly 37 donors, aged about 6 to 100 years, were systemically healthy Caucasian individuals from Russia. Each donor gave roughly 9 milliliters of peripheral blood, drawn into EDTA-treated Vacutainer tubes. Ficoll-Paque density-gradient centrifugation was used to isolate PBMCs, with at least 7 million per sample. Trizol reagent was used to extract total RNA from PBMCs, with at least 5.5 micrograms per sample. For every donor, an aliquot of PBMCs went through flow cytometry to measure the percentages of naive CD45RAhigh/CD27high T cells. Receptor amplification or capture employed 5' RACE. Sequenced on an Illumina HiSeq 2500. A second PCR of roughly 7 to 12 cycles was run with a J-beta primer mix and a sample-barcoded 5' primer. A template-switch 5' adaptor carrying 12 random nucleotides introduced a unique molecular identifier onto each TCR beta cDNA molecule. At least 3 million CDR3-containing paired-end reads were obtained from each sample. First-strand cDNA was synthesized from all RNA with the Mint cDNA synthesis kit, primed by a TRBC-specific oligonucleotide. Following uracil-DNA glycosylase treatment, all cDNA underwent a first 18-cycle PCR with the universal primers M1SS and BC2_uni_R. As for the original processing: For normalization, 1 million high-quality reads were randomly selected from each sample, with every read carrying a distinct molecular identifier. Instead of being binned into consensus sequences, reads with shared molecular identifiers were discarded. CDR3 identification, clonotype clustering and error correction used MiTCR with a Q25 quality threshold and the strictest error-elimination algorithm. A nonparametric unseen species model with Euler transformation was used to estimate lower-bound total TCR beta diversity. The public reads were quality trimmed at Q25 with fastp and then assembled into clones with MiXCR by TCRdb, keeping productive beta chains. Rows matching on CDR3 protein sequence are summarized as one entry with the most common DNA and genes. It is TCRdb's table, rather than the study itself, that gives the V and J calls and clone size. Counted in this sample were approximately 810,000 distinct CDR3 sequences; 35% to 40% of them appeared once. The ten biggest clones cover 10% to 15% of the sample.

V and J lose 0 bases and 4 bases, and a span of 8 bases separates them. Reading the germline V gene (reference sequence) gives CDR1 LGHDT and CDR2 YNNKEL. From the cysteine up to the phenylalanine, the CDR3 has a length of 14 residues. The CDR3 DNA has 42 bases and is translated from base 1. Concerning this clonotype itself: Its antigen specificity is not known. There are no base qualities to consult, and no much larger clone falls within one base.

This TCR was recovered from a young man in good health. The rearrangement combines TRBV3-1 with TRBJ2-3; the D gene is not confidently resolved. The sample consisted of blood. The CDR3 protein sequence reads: CASSQDDRPDTQYF. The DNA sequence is TGTGCCAGCAGCCAAGATGATCGGCCAGATACGCAGTATTTT.